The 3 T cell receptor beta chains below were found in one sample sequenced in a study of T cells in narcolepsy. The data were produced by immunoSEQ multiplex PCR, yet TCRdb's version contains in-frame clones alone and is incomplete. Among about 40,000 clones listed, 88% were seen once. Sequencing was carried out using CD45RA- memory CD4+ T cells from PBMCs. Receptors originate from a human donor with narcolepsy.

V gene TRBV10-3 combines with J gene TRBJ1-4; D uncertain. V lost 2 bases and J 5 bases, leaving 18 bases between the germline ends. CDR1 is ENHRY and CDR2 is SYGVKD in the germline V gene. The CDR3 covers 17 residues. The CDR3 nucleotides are TGTGCCATCAGTGAGGGCAGCCAGGCGGTTACCAATGAAAAACTGTTTTTT. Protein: CAISEGSQAVTNEKLFF.

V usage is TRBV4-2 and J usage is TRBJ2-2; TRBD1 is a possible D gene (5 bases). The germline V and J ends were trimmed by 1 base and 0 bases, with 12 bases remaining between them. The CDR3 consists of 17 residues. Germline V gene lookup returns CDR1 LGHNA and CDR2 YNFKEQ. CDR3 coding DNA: TGTGCCAGCAGCCAAGGCAGTCGACAGACGAACACCGGGGAGCTGTTTTTT. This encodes CASSQGSRQTNTGELFF.

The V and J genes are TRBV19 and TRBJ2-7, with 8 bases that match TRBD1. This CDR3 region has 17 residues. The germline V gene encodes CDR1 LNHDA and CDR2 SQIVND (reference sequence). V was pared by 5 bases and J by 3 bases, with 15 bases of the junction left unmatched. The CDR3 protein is CASSQFGTGGWGYEQYF. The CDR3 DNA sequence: TGTGCCAGTAGTCAATTCGGGACAGGAGGATGGGGCTACGAGCAGTACTTC.